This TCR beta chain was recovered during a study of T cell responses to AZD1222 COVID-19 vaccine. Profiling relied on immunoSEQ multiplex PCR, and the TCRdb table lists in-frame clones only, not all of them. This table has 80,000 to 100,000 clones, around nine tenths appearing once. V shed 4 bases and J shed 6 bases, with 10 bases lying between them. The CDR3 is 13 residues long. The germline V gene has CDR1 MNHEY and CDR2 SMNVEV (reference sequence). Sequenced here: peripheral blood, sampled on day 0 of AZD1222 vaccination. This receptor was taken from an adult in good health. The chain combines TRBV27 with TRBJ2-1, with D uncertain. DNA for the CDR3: TGTGCCAGCAGTTCCGACCCAGTCAATGAGCAGTTCTTC. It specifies CASSSDPVNEQFF.